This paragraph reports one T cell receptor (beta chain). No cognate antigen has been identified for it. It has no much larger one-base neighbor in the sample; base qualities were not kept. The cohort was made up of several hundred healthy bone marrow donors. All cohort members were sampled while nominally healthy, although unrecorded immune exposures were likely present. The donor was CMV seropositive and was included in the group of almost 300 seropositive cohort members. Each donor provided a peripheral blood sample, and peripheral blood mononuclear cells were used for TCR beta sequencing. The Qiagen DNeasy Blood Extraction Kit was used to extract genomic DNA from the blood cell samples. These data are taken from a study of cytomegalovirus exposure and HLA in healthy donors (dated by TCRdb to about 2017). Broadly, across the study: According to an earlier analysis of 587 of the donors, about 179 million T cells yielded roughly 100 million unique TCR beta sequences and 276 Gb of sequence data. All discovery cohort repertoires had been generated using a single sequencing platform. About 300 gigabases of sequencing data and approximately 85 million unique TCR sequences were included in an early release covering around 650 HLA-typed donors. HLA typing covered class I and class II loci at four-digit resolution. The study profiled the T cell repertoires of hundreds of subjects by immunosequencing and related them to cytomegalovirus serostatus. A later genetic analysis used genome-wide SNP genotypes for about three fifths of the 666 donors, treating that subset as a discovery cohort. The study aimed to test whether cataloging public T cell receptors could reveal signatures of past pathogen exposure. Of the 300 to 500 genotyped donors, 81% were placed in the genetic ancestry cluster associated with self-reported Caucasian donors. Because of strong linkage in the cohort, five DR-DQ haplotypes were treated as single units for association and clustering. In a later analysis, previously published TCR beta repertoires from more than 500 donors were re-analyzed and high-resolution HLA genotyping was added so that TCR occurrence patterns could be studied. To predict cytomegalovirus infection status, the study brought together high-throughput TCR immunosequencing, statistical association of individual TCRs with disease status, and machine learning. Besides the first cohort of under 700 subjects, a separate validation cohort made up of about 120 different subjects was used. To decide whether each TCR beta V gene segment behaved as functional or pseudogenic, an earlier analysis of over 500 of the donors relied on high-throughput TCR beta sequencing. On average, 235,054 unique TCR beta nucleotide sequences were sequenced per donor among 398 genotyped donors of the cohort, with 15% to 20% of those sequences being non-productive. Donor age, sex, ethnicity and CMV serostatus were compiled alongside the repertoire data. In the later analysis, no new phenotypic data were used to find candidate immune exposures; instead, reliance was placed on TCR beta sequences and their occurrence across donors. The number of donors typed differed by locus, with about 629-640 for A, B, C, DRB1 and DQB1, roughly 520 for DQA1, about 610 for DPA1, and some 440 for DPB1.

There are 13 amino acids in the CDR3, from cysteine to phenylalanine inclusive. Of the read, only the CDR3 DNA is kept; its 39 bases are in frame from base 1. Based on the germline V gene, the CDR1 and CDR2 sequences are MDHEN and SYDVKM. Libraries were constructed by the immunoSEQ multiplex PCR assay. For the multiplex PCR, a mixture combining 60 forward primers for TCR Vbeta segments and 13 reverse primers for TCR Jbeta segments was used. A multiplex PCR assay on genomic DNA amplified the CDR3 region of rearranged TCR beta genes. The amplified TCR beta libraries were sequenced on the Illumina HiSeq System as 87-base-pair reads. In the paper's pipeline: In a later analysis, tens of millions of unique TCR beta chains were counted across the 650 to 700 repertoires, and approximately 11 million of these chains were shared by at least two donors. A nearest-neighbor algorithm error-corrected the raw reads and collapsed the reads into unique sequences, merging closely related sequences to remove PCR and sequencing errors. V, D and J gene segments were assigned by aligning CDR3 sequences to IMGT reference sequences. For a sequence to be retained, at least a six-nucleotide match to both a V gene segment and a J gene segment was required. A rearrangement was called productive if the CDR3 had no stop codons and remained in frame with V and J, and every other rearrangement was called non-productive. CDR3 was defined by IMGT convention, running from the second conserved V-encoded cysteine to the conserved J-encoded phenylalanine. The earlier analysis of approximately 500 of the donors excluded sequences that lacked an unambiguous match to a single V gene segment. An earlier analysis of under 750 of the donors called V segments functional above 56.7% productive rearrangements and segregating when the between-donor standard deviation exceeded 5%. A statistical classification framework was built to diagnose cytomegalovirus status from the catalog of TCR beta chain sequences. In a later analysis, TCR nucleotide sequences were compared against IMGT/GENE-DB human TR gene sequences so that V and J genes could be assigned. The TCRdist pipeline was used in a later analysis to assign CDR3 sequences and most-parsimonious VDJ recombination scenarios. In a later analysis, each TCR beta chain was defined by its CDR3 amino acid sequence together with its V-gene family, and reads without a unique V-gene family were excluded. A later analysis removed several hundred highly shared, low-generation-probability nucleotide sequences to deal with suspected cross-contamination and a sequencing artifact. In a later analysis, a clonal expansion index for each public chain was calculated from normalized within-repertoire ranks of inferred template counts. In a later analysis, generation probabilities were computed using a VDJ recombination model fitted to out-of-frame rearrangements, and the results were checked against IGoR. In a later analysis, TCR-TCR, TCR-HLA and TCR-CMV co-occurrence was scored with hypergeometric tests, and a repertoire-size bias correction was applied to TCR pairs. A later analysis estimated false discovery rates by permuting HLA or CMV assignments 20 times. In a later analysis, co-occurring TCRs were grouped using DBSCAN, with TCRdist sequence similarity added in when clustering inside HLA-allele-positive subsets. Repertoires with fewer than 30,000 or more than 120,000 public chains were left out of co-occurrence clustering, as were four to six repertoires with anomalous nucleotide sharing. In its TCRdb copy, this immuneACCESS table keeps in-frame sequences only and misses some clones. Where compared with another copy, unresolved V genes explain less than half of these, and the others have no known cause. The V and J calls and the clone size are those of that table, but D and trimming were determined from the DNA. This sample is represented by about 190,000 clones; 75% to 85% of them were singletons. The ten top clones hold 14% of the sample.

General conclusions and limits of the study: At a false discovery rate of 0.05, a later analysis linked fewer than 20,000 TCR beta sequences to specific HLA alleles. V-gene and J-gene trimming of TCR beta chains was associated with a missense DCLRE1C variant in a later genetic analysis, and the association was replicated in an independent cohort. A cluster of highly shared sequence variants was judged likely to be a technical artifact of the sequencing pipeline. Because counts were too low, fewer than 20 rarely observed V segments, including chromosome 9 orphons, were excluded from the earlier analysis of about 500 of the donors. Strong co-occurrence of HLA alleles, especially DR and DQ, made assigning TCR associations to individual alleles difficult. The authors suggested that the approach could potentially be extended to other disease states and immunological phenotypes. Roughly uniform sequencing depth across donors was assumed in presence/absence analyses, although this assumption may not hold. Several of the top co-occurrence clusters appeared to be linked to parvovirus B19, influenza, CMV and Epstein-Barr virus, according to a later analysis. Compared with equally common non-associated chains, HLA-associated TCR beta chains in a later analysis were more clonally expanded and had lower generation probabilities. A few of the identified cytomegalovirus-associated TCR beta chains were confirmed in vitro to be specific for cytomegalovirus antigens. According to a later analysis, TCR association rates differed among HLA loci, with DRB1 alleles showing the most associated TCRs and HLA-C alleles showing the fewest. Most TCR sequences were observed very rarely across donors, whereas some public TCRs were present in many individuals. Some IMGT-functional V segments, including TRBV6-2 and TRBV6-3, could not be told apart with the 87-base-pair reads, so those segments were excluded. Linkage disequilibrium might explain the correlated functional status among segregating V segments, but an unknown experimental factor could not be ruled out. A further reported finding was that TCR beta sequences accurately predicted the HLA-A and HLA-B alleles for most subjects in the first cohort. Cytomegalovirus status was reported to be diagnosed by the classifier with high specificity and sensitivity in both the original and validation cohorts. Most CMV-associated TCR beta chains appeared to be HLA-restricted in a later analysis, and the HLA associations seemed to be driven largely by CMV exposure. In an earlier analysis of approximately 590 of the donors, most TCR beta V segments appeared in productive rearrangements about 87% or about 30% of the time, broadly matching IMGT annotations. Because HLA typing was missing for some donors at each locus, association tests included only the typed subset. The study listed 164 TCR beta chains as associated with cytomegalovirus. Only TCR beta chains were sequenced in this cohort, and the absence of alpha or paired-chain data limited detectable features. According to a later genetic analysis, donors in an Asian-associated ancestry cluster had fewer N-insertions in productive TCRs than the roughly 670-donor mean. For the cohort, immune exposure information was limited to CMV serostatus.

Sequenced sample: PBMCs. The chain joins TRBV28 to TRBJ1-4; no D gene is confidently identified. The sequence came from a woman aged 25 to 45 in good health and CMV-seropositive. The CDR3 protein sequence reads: CASSGRLYEKLFF. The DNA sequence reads TGTGCTTCTAGCGGCCGTCTTTATGAAAAACTGTTTTTT.